Listed below are T cell receptor beta chains from one sample, sequenced in a study of blood T cell repertoires in COVID-19. Clones were sequenced by immunoSEQ multiplex PCR, and TCRdb holds only the in-frame ones, with some missing. The repertoire holds 85,000 or so clones, 81% seen once, with over 35% in the top ten. Material: peripheral blood. Receptors originate from an elderly man with acute or convalescent COVID-19. CDR3s include the opening cysteine and the closing phenylalanine or tryptophan.

v_gene	len	CDR3aa
TRBV18	13	CASSPQRNTEAFF
TRBV28	15	CASSPIFGGSTEAFF
TRBV10-2	15	CASSELGLTNYEQYF
TRBV3-1/TRBV3-2	12	CASSQDYNGYTF
TRBV30	15	CAWSWGGGTNEKLFF
TRBV28	13	CASSRDYGGEQFF
TRBV2	13	CASSGERQETQYF
TRBV7-9	13	CASSLDIGNTIYF
TRBV10-3	15	CAISGELAGANEQFF
TRBV18	15	CASSPPGRITDTQYF
TRBV18	16	CASSPREASSGNTIYF
TRBV20-1	13	CSASVLSPTEAFF
TRBV28	15	CASSLTSGGRNEQFF
TRBV12-3/TRBV12-4	13	CASSLQGFGEAFF
TRBV3-1/TRBV3-2	14	CASSQWTATGGYTF
TRBV12-3/TRBV12-4	12	CASSFFGQPQHF
TRBV2	12	CASYRENTEAFF
TRBV7-3	14	CASSPTSGTYEQYF
TRBV27	13	CASSLYRTTEAFF
TRBV7-9	17	CASSTPTPGQYQETQYF
TRBV6-5	15	CASKERGGMNTEAFF
TRBV6-2/TRBV6-3	19	CASSYTTGTGGYSNQPQHF
TRBV7-9	14	CASSYQGANSPLHF
TRBV7-9	14	CASSRDINTGELFF
TRBV7-2	14	CASRHDWSTDTQYF
TRBV7-9	14	CASSLVEGAYEQYF
TRBV30	15	CAWSGGQGRGSPLHF
TRBV28	15	CASSLGTSGAYEQYF
TRBV30	13	CAFGGTGAYEQYF
TRBV30	14	CAWSRTAVGTEAFF
TRBV9	13	CASSVGQQETQYF
TRBV7-8	17	CASSLESARRSYNEQFF
TRBV19	15	CASSMETGTADEQYF
TRBV7-9	15	CASSLGDSSNEKLFF
TRBV3-1/TRBV3-2	14	CASSQNGLEEKLFF
TRBV6-5	14	CASNRLRENTEAFF
TRBV9	14	CASSVASMTDTQYF
TRBV5-4	15	CASSQEPQGEYGYTF
TRBV5-4	14	CASSLDLAAYEQYF
TRBV5-1	16	CASSPGVAGSNTEAFF
TRBV6-1	15	CATQNRVVRADTQYF
TRBV7-2	15	CASSRKTVPPYEQYF
TRBV18	16	CASSPDAGVGQETQYF
TRBV12-3/TRBV12-4	13	CASSRDWNEKLFF
TRBV28	17	CASRNTLGTGASYEQYF
TRBV6-5	14	CASSYSAPNTEAFF
TRBV28	16	CASSKIRAGGVEPQHF
TRBV19	16	CASRGLAGGRTGELFF
TRBV6-6	14	CASSLGRESYEQYF
TRBV5-1	17	CASSHGQGGSFTDTQYF
TRBV5-1	17	CASSSDVTGQAGNTIYF
TRBV6-5	12	CASEVSGNTIYF
TRBV9	15	CASSVDGRGYSPLHF